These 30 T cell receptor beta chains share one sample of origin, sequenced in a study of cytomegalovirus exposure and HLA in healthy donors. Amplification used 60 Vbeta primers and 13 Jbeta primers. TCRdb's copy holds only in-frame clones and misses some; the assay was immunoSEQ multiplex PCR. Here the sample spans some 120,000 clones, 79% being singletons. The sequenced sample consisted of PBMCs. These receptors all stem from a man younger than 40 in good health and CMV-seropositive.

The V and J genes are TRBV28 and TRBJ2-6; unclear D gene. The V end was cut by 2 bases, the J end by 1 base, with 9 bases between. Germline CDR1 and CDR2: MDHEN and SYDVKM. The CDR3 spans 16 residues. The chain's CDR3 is CASSLGVLSGANVLTF. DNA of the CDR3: TGTGCCAGCAGTTTAGGAGTGCTTTCTGGGGCCAACGTCCTGACTTTC.

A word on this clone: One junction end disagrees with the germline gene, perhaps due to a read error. CDR3 bases: TGTGCCAGCAGGGAAGATACTTCCCCGAGGCAGTACTTC. Protein product: CASREDTSPRQYF. V gene TRBV2 combines with J gene TRBJ2-4; no definite D call. The germline gives CDR1 SNHLY, CDR2 FYNNEI. The CDR3 sequence is 13 residues long. The complete variable domain, with remaining parts taken from reference TRBV2 and TRBJ2-4, reads EPEVTQTPSHQVTQMGQEVILRCVPISNHLYFYWYRQILGQKVEFLVSFYNNEISEKSEIFDDQFSVERPDGSNFTLKIRSTKLEDSAMYFCASREDTSPRQYFGAGTRLSVL.

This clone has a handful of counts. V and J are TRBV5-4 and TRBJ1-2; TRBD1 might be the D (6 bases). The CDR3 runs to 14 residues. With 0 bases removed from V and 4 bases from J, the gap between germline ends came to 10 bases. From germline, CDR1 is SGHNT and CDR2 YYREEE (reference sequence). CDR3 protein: CASSLAQGTYGYTF. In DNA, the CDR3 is TGTGCCAGCAGCTTGGCCCAGGGGACCTATGGCTACACCTTC.

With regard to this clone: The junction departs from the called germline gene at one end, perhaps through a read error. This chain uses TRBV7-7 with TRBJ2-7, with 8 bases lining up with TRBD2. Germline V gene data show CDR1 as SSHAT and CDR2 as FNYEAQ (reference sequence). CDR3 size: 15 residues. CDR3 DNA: TGTGCTAGCAGCCCGGGGGGGCGGTCTTTTGGCGAGCAGTACTTC. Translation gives CASSPGGRSFGEQYF. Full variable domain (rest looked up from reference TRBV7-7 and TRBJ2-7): GAGVSQSPRYKVTKRGQDVTLRCDPISSHATLYWYQQALGQGPEFLTYFNYEAQPDKSGLPSDRFSAERPEGSISTLTIQRTEQRDSAMYRCASSPGGRSFGEQYFGPGTRLTVT.

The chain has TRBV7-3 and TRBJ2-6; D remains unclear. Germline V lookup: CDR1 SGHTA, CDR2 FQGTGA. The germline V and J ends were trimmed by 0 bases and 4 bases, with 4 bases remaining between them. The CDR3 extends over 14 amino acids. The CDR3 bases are TGTGCCAGCAGCTTAACCCGGGGGGCCAACGTCCTGACTTTC. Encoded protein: CASSLTRGANVLTF.

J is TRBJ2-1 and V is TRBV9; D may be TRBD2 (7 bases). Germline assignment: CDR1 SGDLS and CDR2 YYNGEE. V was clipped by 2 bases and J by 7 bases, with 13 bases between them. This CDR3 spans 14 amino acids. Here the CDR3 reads CASSVGGLRNEQFF. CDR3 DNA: TGTGCCAGCAGCGTCGGGGGGCTCCGGAATGAGCAGTTCTTC.

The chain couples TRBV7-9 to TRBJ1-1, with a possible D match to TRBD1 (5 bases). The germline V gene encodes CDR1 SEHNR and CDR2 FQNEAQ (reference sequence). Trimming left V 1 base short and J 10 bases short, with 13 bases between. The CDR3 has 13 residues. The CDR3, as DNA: TGTGCCAGCAGCTTAGGTCAACAGGAGGGAGCTTTCTTT. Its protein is CASSLGQQEGAFF.

The CDR3 DNA sequence: TGTGCCTGGAGTGTAGACAGCTTATACAATGAGCAGTTCTTC. It specifies CAWSVDSLYNEQFF. The V and J genes are TRBV30 and TRBJ2-1; tentatively, D is TRBD1 (5 bases). The CDR3 consists of 14 residues. The germline gives CDR1 GTSNPN, CDR2 SVGIG (reference sequence). V was cut by 0 bases and J by 4 bases, with 10 bases left in between.

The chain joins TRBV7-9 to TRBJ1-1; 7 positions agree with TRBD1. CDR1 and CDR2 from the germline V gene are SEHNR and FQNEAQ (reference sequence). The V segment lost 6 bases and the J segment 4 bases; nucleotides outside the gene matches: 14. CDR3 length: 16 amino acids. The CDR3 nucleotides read TGTGCCAGCAGGCCGGGGAACAGGGGAGGAGGCACTGAAGCTTTCTTT. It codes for CASRPGNRGGGTEAFF.

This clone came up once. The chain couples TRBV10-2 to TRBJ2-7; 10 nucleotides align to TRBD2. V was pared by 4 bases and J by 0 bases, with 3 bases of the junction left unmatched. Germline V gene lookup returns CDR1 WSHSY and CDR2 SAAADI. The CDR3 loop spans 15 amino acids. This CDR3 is CASSGLAGLSYEQYF. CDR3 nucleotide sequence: TGCGCCAGCAGTGGACTAGCGGGCCTCTCCTACGAGCAGTACTTC.

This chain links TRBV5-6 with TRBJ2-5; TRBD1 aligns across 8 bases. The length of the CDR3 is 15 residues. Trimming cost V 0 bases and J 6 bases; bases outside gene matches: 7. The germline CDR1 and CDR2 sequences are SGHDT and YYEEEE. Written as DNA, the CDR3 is TGTGCCAGCAGCTTGGAGTTAGACAGGGGACAGACCCAGTACTTC. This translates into CASSLELDRGQTQYF.

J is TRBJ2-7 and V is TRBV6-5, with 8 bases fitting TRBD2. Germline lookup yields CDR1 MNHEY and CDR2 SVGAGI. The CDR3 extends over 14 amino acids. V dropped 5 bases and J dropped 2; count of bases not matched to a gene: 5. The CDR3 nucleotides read TGTGCCAGCAGTATACTAGCGGAAGCCTACGAGCAGTACTTC. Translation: CASSILAEAYEQYF.

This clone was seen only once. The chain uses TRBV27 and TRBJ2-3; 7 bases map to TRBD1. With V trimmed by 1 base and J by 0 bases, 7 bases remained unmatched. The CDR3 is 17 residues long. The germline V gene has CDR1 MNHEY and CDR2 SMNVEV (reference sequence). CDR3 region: CASSLLGQQGSTDTQYF. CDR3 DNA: TGTGCCAGCAGTTTATTGGGCCAACAGGGGAGCACAGATACGCAGTATTTT.

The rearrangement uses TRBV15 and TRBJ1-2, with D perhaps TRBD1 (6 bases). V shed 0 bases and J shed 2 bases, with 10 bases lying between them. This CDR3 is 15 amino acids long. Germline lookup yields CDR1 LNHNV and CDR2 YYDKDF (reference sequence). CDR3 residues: CATSRDGTRNYGYTF. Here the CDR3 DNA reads TGTGCCACCAGCAGAGATGGGACAAGAAACTATGGCTACACCTTC.

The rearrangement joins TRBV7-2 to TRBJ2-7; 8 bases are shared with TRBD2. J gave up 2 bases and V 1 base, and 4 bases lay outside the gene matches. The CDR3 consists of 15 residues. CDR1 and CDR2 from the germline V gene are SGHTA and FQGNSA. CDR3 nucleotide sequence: TGTGCCAGCAGCTTAGGGCTAGCGGGTACCTACGAGCAGTACTTC. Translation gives CASSLGLAGTYEQYF.

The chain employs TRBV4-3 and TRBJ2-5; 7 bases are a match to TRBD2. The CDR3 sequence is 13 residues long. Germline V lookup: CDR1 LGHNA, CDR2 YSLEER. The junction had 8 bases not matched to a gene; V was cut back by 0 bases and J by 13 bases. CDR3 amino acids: CASSQDRWGGVYF. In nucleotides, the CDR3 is TGCGCCAGCAGCCAAGATCGGTGGGGGGGAGTGTACTTC.

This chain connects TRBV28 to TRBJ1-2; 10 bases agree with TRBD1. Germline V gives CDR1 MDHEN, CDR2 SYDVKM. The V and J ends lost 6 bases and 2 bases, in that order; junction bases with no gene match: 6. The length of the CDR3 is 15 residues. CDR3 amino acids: CASRSPGQGNYGYTF. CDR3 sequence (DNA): TGTGCCAGCAGGTCCCCGGGACAGGGGAACTATGGCTACACCTTC.

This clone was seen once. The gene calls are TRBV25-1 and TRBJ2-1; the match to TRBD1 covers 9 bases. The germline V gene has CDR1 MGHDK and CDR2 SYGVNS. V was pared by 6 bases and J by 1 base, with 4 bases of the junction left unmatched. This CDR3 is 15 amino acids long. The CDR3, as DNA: TGTGCCAGCAGCGGACAGGGGAAATCCTACAATGAGCAGTTCTTC. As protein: CASSGQGKSYNEQFF.

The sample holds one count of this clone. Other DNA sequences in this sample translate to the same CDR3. CDR3 in DNA: TGTGCCAGCAGCTCTCCCCGGGGTACGCAGTATTTT. It translates to CASSSPRGTQYF. This chain connects TRBV7-3 to TRBJ2-3; TRBD2 might be the D (5 bases). With 4 bases removed from V and 8 bases from J, the gap between germline ends came to 10 bases. The CDR3 has 12 amino acids. Germline-derived CDR1 and CDR2 are SGHTA and FQGTGA.

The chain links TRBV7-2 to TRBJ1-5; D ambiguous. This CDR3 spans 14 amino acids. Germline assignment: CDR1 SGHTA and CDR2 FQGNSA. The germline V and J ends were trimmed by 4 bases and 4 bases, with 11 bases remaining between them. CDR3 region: CASSSTSVNQPQHF. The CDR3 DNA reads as TGTGCCAGCAGCTCTACTTCCGTGAATCAGCCCCAGCATTTT.

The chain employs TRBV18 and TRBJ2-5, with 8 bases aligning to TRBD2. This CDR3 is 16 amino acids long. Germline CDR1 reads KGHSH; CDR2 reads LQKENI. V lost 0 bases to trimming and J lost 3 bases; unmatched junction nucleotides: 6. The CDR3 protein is CASSPPVIAGKETQYF. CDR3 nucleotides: TGTGCCAGCTCACCACCGGTGATAGCGGGGAAAGAGACCCAGTACTTC.

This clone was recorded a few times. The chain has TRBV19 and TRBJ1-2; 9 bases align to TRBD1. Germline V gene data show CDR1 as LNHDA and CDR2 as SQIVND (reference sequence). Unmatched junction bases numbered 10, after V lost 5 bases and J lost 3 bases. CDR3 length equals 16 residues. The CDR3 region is CASSSLAGTGYYGYTF. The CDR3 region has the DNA TGTGCCAGTAGTTCTCTCGCCGGGACAGGGTACTATGGCTACACCTTC.

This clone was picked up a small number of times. The CDR3 sequence is CASSLFGRGPRGNQPQHF. The CDR3 region has the DNA TGTGCCAGCAGTTTATTTGGCAGGGGCCCACGGGGCAATCAGCCCCAGCATTTT. The gene calls are TRBV28 and TRBJ1-5; TRBD1 is a possible D gene (6 bases). The V end lost 1 base, the J end lost 2 bases, and 18 bases lay between the germline ends. Looked up from germline, CDR1 is MDHEN and CDR2 is SYDVKM. The CDR3 sequence is 18 residues long.

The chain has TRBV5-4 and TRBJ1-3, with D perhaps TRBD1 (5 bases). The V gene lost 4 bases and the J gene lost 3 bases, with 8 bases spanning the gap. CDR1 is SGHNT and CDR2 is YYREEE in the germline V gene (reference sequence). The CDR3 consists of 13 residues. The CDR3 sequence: CASSPGHGNTIYF. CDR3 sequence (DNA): TGTGCCAGCAGCCCAGGGCATGGAAACACCATATATTTT.

The CDR3 DNA is TGCGCCAGCAGTCCTGGACAGGGGAACACTGAAGCTTTCTTT. Its translation is CASSPGQGNTEAFF. The chain recombines TRBV23-1 with TRBJ1-1; TRBD1 aligns across 8 bases. TRBV23-1 belongs to the ORF category, with a function that is uncertain. The CDR3 runs to 14 residues. V trimming: 4 bases; J trimming: 1 base; junction bases outside the gene matches: 2.

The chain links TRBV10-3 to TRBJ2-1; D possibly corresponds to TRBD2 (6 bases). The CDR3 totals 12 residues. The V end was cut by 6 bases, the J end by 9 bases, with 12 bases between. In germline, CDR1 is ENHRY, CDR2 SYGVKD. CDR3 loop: CAIRRAGAEQFF. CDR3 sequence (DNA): TGTGCCATCAGGCGAGCGGGTGCTGAGCAGTTCTTC.

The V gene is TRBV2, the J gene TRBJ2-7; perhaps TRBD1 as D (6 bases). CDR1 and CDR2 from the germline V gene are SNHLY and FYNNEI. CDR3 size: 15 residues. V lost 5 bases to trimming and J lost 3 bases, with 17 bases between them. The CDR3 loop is CASSPLGGHFYEQYF. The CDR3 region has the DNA TGTGCCAGCAGTCCCCTTGGGGGACATTTCTACGAGCAGTACTTC. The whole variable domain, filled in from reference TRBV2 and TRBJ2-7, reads EPEVTQTPSHQVTQMGQEVILRCVPISNHLYFYWYRQILGQKVEFLVSFYNNEISEKSEIFDDQFSVERPDGSNFTLKIRSTKLEDSAMYFCASSPLGGHFYEQYFGPGTRLTVT.

The CDR3 sequence: CASSFSGAWGTDTQYF. The CDR3 nucleotides are TGCGCCAGCAGCTTCTCAGGGGCTTGGGGCACAGATACGCAGTATTTT. The chain links TRBV5-1 to TRBJ2-3, with D perhaps matching TRBD1 (6 bases). The germline V and J ends were trimmed by 2 bases and 1 base, with 14 bases remaining between them. Germline CDR1 and CDR2: SGHRS and YFSETQ. The CDR3 runs to 16 residues.

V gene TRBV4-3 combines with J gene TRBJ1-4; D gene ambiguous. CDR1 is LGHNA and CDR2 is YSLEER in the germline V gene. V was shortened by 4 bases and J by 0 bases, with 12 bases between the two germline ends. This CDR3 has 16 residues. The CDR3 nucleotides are TGCGCCAGCAGCCCAGGCAGATGGCCAACTAATGAAAAACTGTTTTTT. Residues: CASSPGRWPTNEKLFF.

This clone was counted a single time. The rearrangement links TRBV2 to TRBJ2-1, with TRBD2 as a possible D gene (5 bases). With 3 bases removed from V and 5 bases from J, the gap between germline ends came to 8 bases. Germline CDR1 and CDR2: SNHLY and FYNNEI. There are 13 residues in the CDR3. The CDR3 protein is CASSEDGNNEQFF. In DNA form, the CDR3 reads TGTGCCAGCAGTGAGGACGGGAACAATGAGCAGTTCTTC.